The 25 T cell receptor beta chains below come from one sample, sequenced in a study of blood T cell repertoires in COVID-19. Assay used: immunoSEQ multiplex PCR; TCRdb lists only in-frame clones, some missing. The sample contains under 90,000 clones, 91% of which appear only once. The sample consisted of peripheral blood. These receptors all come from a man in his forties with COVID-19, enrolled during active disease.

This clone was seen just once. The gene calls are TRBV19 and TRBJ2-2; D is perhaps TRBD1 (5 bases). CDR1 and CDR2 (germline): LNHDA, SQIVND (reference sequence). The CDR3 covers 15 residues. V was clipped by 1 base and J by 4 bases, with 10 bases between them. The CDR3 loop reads CASSIVGPPTGELFF. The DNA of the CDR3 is TGTGCCAGTAGTATAGTGGGGCCACCCACCGGGGAGCTGTTTTTT. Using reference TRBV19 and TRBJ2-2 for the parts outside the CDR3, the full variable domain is DGGITQSPKYLFRKEGQNVTLSCEQNLNHDAMYWYRQDPGQGLRLIYYSQIVNDFQKGDIAEGYSVSREKKESFPLTVTSAQKNPTAFYLCASSIVGPPTGELFFGEGSRLTVL.

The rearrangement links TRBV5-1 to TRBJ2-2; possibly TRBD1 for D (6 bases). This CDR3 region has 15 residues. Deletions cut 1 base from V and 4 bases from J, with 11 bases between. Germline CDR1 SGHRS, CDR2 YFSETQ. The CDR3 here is CASSLRTDSTGELFF. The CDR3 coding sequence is TGCGCCAGCAGCTTGAGGACAGATTCCACCGGGGAGCTGTTTTTT.

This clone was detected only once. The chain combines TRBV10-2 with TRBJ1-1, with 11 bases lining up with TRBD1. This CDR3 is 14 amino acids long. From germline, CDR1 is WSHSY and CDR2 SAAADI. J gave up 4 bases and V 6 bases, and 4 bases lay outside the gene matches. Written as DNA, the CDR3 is TGCGCCAGCAGAACCGGGACAGGGGGCACTGAAGCTTTCTTT. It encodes CASRTGTGGTEAFF.

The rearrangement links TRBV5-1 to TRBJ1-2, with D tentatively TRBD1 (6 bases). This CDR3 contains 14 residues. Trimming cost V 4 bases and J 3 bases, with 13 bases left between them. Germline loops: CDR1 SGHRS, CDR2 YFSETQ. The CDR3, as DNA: TGCGCCAGCAGCGACCAGGGGATTGACTATGGCTACACCTTC. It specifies CASSDQGIDYGYTF.

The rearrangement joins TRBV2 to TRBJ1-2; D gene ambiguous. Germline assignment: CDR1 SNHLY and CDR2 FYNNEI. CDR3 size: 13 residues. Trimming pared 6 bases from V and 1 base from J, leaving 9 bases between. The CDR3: CASRDSFNYGYTF. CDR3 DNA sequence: TGTGCCAGCAGGGACTCTTTTAACTATGGCTACACCTTC. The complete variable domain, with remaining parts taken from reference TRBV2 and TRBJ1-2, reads EPEVTQTPSHQVTQMGQEVILRCVPISNHLYFYWYRQILGQKVEFLVSFYNNEISEKSEIFDDQFSVERPDGSNFTLKIRSTKLEDSAMYFCASRDSFNYGYTFGSGTRLTVV.

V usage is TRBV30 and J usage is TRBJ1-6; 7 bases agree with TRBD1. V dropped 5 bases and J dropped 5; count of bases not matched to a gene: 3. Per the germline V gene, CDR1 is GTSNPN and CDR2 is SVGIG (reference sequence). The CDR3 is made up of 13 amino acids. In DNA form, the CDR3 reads TGTGCCTGGGGGACAGCTAATAATTCACCCCTCCACTTT. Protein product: CAWGTANNSPLHF.

The CDR3 loop is CASSLGGGGGTEAFF. CDR3 sequence (DNA): TGTGCCAGCAGTTTAGGAGGGGGCGGCGGGACTGAAGCTTTCTTT. The chain couples TRBV28 to TRBJ1-1; 7 bases agree with TRBD1. Trimming cost V 2 bases and J 5 bases; bases outside gene matches: 8. The germline V gene encodes CDR1 MDHEN and CDR2 SYDVKM. The CDR3 is 15 amino acids.

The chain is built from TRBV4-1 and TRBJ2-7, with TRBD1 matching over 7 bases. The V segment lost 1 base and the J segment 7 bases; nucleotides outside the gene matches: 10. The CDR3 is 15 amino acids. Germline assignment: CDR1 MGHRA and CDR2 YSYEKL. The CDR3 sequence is CASSQVVRDRKEQYF. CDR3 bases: TGCGCCAGCAGCCAAGTCGTAAGGGACAGAAAAGAGCAGTACTTC.

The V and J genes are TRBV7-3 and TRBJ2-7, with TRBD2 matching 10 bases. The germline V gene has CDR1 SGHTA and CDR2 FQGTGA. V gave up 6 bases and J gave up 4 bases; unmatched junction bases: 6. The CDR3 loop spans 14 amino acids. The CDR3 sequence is CASRSSGGAYEQYF. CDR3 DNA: TGTGCCAGCAGATCGAGCGGGGGGGCTTACGAGCAGTACTTC. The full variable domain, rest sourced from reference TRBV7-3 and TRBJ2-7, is GAGVSQTPSNKVTEKGKYVELRCDPISGHTALYWYRQSLGQGPEFLIYFQGTGAADDSGLPNDRFFAVRPEGSVSTLKIQRTERGDSAVYLCASRSSGGAYEQYFGPGTRLTVT.

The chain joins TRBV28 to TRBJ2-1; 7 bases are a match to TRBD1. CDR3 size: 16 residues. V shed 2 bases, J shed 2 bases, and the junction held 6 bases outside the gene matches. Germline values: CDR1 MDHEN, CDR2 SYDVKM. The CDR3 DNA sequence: TGTGCCAGCAGTTTAGGCACAGGGGCCCCCTACAATGAGCAGTTCTTC. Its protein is CASSLGTGAPYNEQFF.

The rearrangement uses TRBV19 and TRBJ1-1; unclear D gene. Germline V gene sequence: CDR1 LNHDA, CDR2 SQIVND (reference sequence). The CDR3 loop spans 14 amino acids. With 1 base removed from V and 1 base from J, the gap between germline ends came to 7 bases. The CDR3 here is CASSIGGKNTEAFF. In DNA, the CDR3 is TGTGCCAGTAGTATAGGCGGGAAGAACACTGAAGCTTTCTTT.

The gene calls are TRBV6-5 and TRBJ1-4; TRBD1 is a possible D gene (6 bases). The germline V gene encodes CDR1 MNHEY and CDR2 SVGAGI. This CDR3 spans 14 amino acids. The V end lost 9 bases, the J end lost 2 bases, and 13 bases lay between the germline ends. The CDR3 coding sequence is TGTGCCAGTAGCCGGACAGCTACTAATGAAAAACTGTTTTTT. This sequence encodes CASSRTATNEKLFF.

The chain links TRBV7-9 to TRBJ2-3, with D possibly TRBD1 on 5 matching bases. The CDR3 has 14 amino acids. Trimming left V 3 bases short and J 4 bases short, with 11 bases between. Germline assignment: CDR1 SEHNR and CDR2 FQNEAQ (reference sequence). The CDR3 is CASSFRAISDTQYF. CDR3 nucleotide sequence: TGTGCCAGCAGCTTCAGGGCTATTTCAGATACGCAGTATTTT.

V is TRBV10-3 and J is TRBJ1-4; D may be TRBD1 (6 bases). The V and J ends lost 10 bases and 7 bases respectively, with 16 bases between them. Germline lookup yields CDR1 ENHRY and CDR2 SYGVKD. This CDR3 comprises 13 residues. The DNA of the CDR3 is TGTGCCAGCTCCAGGGGTGGCTCTGAAAAACTGTTTTTT. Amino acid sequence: CASSRGGSEKLFF.

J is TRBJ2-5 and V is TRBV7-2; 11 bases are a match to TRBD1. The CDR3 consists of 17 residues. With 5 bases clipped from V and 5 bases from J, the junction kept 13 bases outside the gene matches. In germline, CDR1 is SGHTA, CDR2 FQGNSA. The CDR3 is CASSRDRGVLGLETQYF. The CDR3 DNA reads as TGTGCCAGCAGCCGGGACAGGGGGGTATTGGGTTTGGAGACCCAGTACTTC. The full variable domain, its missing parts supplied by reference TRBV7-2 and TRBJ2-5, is GAGVSQSPSNKVTEKGKDVELRCDPISGHTALYWYRQSLGQGLEFLIYFQGNSAPDKSGLPSDRFSAERTGGSVSTLTIQRTQQEDSAVYLCASSRDRGVLGLETQYFGPGTRLLVL.

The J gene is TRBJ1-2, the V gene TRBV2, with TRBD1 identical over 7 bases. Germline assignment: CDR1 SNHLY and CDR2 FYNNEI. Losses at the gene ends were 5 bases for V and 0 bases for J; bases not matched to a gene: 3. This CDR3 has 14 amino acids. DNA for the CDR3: TGTGCCAGCAGTAACAGGGGATCTAACTATGGCTACACCTTC. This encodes CASSNRGSNYGYTF.

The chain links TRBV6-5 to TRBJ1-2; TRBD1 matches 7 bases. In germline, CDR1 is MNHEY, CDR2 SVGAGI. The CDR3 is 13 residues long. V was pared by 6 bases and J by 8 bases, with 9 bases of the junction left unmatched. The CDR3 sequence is CASSYGQVGGYTF. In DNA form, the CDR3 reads TGTGCCAGCAGCTACGGACAGGTGGGAGGCTACACCTTC.

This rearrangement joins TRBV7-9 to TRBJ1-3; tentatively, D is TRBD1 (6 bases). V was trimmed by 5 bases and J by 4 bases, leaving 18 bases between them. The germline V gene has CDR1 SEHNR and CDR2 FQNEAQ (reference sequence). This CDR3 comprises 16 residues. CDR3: CASSASAGALGNTIYF. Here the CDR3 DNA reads TGTGCCAGCAGCGCCTCCGCAGGGGCCCTAGGAAACACCATATATTTT.

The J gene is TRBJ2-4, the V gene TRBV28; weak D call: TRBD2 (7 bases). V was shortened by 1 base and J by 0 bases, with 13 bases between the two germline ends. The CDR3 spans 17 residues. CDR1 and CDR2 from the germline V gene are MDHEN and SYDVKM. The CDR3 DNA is TGTGCCAGCAGTTTATCGTCGGGGGGCGCAGCCAAAAACATTCAGTACTTC. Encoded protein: CASSLSSGGAAKNIQYF.

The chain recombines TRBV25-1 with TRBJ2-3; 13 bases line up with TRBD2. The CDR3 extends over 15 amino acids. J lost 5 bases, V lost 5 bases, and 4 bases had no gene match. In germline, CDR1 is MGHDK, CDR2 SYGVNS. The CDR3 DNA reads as TGTGCCAGCAGTATACTAGCGGGGGGGCAAGATACGCAGTATTTT. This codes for CASSILAGGQDTQYF. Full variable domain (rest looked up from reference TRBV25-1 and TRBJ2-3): EADIYQTPRYLVIGTGKKITLECSQTMGHDKMYWYQQDPGMELHLIHYSYGVNSTEKGDLSSESTVSRIRTEHFPLTLESARPSHTSQYLCASSILAGGQDTQYFGPGTRLTVL.

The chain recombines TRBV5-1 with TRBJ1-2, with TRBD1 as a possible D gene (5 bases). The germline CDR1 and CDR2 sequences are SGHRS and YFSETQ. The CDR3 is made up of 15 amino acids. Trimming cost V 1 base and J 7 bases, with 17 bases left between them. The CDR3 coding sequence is TGCGCCAGCAGCTTGCACGGCGATCGGGACTCTGGCTACACCTTC. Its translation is CASSLHGDRDSGYTF.

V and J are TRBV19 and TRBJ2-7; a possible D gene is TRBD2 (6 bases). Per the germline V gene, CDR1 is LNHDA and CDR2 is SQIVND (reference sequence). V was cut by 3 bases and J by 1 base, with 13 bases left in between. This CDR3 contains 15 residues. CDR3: CASSIGHGGSYEQYF. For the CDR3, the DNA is TGTGCCAGTAGTATCGGGCACGGGGGTTCCTACGAGCAGTACTTC.

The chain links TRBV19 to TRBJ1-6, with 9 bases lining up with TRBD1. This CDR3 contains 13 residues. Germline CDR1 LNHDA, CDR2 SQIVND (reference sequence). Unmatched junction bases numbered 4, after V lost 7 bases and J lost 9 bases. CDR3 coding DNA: TGTGCCAGTACGGGACAGGGATTTTCACCCCTCCACTTT. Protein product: CASTGQGFSPLHF.

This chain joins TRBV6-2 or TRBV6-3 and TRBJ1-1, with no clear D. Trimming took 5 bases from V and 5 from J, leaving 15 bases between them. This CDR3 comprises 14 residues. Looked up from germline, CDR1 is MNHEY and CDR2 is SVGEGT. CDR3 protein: CASSKESERTEAFF. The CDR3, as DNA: TGTGCCAGCAGTAAAGAGAGTGAACGGACTGAAGCTTTCTTT.

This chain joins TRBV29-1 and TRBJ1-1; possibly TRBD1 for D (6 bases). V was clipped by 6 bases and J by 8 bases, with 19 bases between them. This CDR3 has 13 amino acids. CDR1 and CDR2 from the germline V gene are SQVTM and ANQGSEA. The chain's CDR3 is CSVATPGGGEAFF. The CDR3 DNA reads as TGCAGCGTAGCCACTCCGGGAGGGGGGGAAGCTTTCTTT.